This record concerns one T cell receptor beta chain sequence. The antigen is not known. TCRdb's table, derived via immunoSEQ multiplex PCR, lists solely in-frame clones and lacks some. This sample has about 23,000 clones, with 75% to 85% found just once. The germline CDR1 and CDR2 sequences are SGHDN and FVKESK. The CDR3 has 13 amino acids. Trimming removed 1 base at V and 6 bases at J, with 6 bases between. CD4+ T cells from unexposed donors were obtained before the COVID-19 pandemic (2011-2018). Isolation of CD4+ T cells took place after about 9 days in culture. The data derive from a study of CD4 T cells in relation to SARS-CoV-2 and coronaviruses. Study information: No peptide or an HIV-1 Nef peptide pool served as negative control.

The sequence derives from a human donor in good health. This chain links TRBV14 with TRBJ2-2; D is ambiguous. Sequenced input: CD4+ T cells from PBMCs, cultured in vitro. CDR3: CASSQVRAGELFF. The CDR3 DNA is TGTGCCAGCAGCCAAGTTCGGGCCGGGGAGCTGTTTTTT.